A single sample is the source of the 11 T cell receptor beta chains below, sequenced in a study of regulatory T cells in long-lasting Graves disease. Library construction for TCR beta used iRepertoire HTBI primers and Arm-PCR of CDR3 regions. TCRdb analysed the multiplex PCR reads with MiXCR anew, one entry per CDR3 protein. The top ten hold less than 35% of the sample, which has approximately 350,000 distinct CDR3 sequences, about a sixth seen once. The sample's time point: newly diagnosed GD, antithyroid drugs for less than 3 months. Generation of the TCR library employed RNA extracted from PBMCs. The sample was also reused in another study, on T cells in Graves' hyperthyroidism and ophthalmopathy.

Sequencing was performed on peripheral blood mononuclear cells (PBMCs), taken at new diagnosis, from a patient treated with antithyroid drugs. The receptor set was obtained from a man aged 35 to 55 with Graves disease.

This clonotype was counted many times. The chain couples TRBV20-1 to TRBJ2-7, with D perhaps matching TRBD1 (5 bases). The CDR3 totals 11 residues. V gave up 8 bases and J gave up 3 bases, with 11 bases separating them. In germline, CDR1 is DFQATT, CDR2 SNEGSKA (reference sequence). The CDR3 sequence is CSSLDSYEQYF. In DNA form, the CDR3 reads TGCAGTAGCCTAGACAGCTACGAGCAGTACTTC.

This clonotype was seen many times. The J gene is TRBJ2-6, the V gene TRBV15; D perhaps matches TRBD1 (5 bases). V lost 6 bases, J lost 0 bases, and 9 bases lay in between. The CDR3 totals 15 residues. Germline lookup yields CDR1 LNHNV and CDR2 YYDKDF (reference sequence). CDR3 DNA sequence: TGTGCCACCAGAGGGGTAATCTCTGGGGCCAACGTCCTGACTTTC. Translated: CATRGVISGANVLTF.

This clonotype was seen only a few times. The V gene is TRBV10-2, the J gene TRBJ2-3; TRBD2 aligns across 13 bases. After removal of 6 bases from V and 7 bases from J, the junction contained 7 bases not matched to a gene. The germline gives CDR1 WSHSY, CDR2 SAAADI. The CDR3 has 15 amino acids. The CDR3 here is CASRRTSGGQNTQYF. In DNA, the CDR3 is TGCGCCAGCAGGAGGACTAGCGGGGGACAAAATACGCAGTATTTT.

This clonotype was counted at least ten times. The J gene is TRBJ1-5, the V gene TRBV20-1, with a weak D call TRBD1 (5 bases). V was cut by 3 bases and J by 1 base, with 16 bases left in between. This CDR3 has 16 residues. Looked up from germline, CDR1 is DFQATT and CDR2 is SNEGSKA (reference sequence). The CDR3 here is CSASGGSQFSNQPQHF. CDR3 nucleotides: TGCAGTGCTAGTGGGGGGTCCCAGTTCAGCAATCAGCCCCAGCATTTT.

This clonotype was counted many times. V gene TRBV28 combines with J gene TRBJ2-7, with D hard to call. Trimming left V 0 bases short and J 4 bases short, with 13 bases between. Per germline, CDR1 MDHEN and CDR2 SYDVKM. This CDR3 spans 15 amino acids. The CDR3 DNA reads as TGTGCCAGCAGTTTATGGGCAGGAAGCCCGTACGAGCAGTACTTC. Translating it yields CASSLWAGSPYEQYF. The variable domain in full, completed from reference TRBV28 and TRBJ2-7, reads DVKVTQSSRYLVKRTGEKVFLECVQDMDHENMFWYRQDPGLGLRLIYFSYDVKMKEKGDIPEGYSVSREKKERFSLILESASTNQTSMYLCASSLWAGSPYEQYFGPGTRLTVT.

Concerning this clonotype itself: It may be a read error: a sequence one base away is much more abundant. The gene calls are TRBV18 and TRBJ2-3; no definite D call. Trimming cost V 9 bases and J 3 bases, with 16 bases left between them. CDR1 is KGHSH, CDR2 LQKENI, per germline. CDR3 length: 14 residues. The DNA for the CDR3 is TGTGCCAGATTTAGTTCGATCGGTACAGATACGCAGTATTTT. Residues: CARFSSIGTDTQYF.

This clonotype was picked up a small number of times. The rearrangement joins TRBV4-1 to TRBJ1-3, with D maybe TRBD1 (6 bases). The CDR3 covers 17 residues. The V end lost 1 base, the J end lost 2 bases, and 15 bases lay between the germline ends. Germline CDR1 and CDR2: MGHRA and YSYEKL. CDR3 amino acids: CASSQVTAAGAGNTIYF. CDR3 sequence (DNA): TGCGCCAGCAGCCAAGTCACCGCAGCAGGGGCTGGAAACACCATATATTTT.

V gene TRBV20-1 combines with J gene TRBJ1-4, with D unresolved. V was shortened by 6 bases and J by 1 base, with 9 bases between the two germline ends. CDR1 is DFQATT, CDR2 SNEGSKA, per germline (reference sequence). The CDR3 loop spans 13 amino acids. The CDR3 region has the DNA TGCAGTGCCTCTCACCGAACTAATGAAAAACTGTTTTTT. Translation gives CSASHRTNEKLFF.

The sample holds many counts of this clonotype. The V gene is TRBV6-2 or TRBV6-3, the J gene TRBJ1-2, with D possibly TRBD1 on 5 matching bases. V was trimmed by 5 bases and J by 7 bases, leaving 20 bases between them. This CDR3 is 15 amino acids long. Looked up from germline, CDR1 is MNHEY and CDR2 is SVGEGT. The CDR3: CASSEFGTFSSGYTF. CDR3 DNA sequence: TGTGCCAGCAGTGAATTTGGGACCTTTTCTTCTGGCTACACCTTC.

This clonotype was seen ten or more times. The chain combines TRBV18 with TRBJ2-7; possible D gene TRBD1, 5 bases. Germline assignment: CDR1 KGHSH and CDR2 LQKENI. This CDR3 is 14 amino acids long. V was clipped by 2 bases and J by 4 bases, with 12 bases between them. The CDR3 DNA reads TGTGCCAGCTCACCAGGGGCTTTTGCGTACGAGCAGTACTTC. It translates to CASSPGAFAYEQYF.

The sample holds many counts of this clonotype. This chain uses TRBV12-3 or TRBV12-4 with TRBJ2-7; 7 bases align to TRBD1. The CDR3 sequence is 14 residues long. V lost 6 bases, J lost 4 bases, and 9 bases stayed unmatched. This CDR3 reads CASSYRQGFYEQYF. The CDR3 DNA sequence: TGTGCCAGCAGCTATAGACAGGGCTTTTACGAGCAGTACTTC.